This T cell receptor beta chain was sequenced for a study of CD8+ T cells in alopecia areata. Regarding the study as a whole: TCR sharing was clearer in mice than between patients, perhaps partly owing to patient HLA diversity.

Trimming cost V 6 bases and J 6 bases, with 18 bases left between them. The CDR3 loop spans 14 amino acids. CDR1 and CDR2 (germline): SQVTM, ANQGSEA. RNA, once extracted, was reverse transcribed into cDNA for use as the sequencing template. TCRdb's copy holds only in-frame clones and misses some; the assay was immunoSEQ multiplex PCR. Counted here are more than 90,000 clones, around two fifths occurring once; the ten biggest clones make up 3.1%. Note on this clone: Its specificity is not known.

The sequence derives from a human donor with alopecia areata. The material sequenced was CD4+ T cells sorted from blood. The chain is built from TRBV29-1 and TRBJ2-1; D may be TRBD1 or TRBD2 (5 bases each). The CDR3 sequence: CSVAPWDGPNEQFF. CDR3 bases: TGCAGCGTCGCGCCCTGGGACGGACCCAATGAGCAGTTCTTC.